The 9 T cell receptor beta chains in this list originate from one sample, sequenced in a study of blood T cells in healthy people across ages. For the second PCR, which ran for about 7 to 11 cycles, a sample-barcoded 5' primer and a J-beta primer mix were used. TCRdb itself ran the 5' RACE reads through MiXCR, one entry per CDR3 protein. The data contain roughly 830,000 distinct CDR3 sequences, approximately 67% of them singletons. What was sequenced was blood. The source is a man in his thirties or forties in good health.

The chain carries TRBV27 and TRBJ2-4; no definite D call. CDR3 length equals 16 residues. The germline V gene encodes CDR1 MNHEY and CDR2 SMNVEV (reference sequence). Trimming stripped 1 base from V and 1 base from J, with 11 bases between. Here the CDR3 reads CASSLYSSVAKNIQYF. DNA of the CDR3: TGTGCCAGCAGTTTATATTCTTCAGTTGCCAAAAACATTCAGTACTTC.

The rearrangement links TRBV6-6 to TRBJ2-7; D is unresolved. Germline V gene data show CDR1 as MNHNY and CDR2 as SVGAGI (reference sequence). This CDR3 has 13 amino acids. With 6 bases removed from V and 0 bases from J, the gap between germline ends came to 9 bases. CDR3 in amino acids: CASSAHRSYEQYF. In DNA form, the CDR3 reads TGTGCCAGCAGCGCACACCGCTCCTACGAGCAGTACTTC.

The chain combines TRBV20-1 with TRBJ1-2; D uncertain. Trimming left V 0 bases short and J 8 bases short, with 13 bases between. The CDR3 covers 13 residues. Germline CDR1 reads DFQATT; CDR2 reads SNEGSKA (reference sequence). Written as DNA, the CDR3 is TGCAGTGCTAGAGAGGAGGGTTCCGCCGGCTACACCTTC. It encodes CSAREEGSAGYTF.

The V call is TRBV5-1, the J call TRBJ2-1, with unresolved D. Trimming took off 4 bases at V and 7 bases at J, with 18 bases between the two ends. Per the germline V gene, CDR1 is SGHRS and CDR2 is YFSETQ. The CDR3 loop spans 15 amino acids. CDR3 residues: CASSNRVPGRNEQFF. In DNA form, the CDR3 reads TGCGCCAGCAGCAACCGGGTCCCGGGCAGGAATGAGCAGTTCTTC.

V is TRBV20-1 and J is TRBJ1-5; 8 bases are a match to TRBD1. Germline CDR1 DFQATT, CDR2 SNEGSKA (reference sequence). CDR3 length equals 14 residues. V dropped 4 bases and J dropped 2; count of bases not matched to a gene: 4. The CDR3 here is CSATQGAGNQPQHF. CDR3 nucleotides: TGCAGTGCTACTCAGGGGGCTGGCAATCAGCCCCAGCATTTT.

This chain connects TRBV3-1 to TRBJ2-7; the match to TRBD2 covers 7 bases. Germline CDR1 and CDR2: LGHDT and YNNKEL (reference sequence). V gave up 0 bases and J gave up 2 bases; unmatched junction bases: 1. The CDR3 contains 14 residues. Written as DNA, the CDR3 is TGTGCCAGCAGCCAAGATGGGGGGGCCTACGAGCAGTACTTC. It is translated as CASSQDGGAYEQYF.

This clonotype was detected only once. The rearrangement joins TRBV25-1 to TRBJ1-6; the D is unclear. In germline, CDR1 is MGHDK, CDR2 SYGVNS. CDR3 size: 18 residues. With 6 bases removed from V and 6 bases from J, the gap between germline ends came to 24 bases. In DNA form, the CDR3 reads TGTGCCAGCAGAGTTTCCGGTGGTACCGCTATCCCTAATTCACCCCTCCACTTT. Residues: CASRVSGGTAIPNSPLHF.

V usage is TRBV9 and J usage is TRBJ2-1; 13 nucleotides match TRBD2. The germline gives CDR1 SGDLS, CDR2 YYNGEE. V lost 7 bases to trimming and J lost 9 bases; unmatched junction nucleotides: 7. The CDR3 sequence is 14 residues long. CDR3 protein: CASGLAGDPLEQFF. CDR3 DNA: TGTGCCAGCGGACTAGCGGGGGACCCACTTGAGCAGTTCTTC.

The genes are TRBV7-9 and TRBJ2-4; D gene unclear. TRBJ2-7 explains the end of the DNA better; the J call may be wrong. From germline, CDR1 is SEHNR and CDR2 FQNEAQ (reference sequence). The CDR3 is 15 amino acids. The CDR3 region has the DNA TGTGCCAGCAGCTTAGGGGTCAGCAACTCCTACGAGCAGTACTTC. Translating gives CASSLGVSNSYEQYF.